A single T cell receptor beta chain is shown here with its context. Its antigen is unknown. These data come from a study of persistence of HIV-infected CD4 T cells. The germline V gene encodes CDR1 LGHDT and CDR2 YNNKEL (reference sequence). The V gene lost 0 bases and the J gene lost 9 bases, with 12 bases spanning the gap. There are 14 residues in the CDR3. This was the immunoSEQ version 4 assay in survey mode. Using immunoSEQ multiplex PCR, the repertoire was profiled, and TCRdb retains in-frame clones only, with some absent. This table holds 25,000 to 35,000 clones, around 80% found once. Cells were stimulated with CMV-infected fibroblast lysates at 10 ug/mL. Sorted nonresponding memory CD4+ T cells were CD40L-negative, CD69-negative, CD45RO-high.

The clonotype comes from an adult woman with HIV who was CMV-seropositive. The chain has TRBV3-1 (or the pseudogene TRBV3-2) and TRBJ2-1; D uncertain. Sequencing used CD4+ T cells sorted from PBMCs after roughly 18-hour stimulation, obtained from a patient who received antiretroviral therapy. The CDR3 DNA is TGTGCCAGCAGCCAAGAGAGAGCGTATGCTGAGCAGTTCTTC. Translated, it gives CASSQERAYAEQFF.